The next 28 T cell receptor beta chains were all read from a single sample in a study of blood T cell repertoires in COVID-19. Profiled with immunoSEQ multiplex PCR; TCRdb holds only in-frame clones, not every one. This sample has some 110,000 clones, with approximately 86% found just once. Sequenced input: peripheral blood. These receptor sequences come from a human donor in a cohort sampled during active COVID-19.

The chain carries TRBV19 and TRBJ2-7, with D possibly TRBD2 on 6 matching bases. Trimming stripped 3 bases from V and 0 bases from J, with 12 bases between. Per the germline V gene, CDR1 is LNHDA and CDR2 is SQIVND (reference sequence). This CDR3 region has 15 residues. The CDR3, as DNA: TGTGCCAGTAGTATTGTCGCGGGACTCTCCTACGAGCAGTACTTC. It yields the protein CASSIVAGLSYEQYF.

This chain links TRBV2 with TRBJ2-1, with TRBD2 identical over 7 bases. CDR1 and CDR2 from the germline V gene are SNHLY and FYNNEI. J was trimmed by 4 bases and V by 6 bases; bases with no gene match: 3. This CDR3 has 13 amino acids. CDR3 coding DNA: TGTGCCAGCAGCGCGGGGGTATACAATGAGCAGTTCTTC. Protein sequence: CASSAGVYNEQFF.

This chain uses TRBV19 with TRBJ2-7; possibly TRBD2 for D (7 bases). The CDR3 consists of 14 residues. The V gene's germline CDR1 is LNHDA and CDR2 SQIVND (reference sequence). Trimming took off 3 bases at V and 2 bases at J, with 11 bases between the two ends. CDR3 in DNA: TGTGCCAGTAGTATGGCGGGGGCCGCCTACGAGCAGTACTTC. Residues: CASSMAGAAYEQYF.

This sequence joins TRBV5-4 and TRBJ2-7; 14 nucleotides line up with TRBD2. This CDR3 spans 15 amino acids. J lost 4 bases, V lost 4 bases, and 4 bases had no gene match. Germline lookup yields CDR1 SGHNT and CDR2 YYREEE (reference sequence). The CDR3 nucleotides read TGTGCCAGCAGCCCCAGGACTAGCGGGAGGTACGAGCAGTACTTC. Encoded protein: CASSPRTSGRYEQYF.

The chain is built from TRBV25-1 and TRBJ2-3; TRBD1 aligns across 8 bases. The CDR3 spans 16 residues. Trimming cost V 4 bases and J 2 bases; bases outside gene matches: 8. In germline, CDR1 is MGHDK, CDR2 SYGVNS. DNA of the CDR3: TGTGCCAGCAGTGTTCCAGGGGGCTCCTACACAGATACGCAGTATTTT. Translation: CASSVPGGSYTDTQYF.

The chain is built from TRBV7-2 and TRBJ2-7, with 9 nucleotides matching TRBD1. J lost 2 bases, V lost 5 bases, and 4 bases had no gene match. CDR1 and CDR2 (germline): SGHTA, FQGNSA. The CDR3 covers 14 residues. The CDR3 DNA reads TGTGCCAGCAGCCCCCGGGACAGGGCCTACGAGCAGTACTTC. This sequence encodes CASSPRDRAYEQYF.

This chain uses TRBV21-1 with TRBJ1-3; the table's D call TRBD1 went unverified against the DNA. TRBV21-1 is a known pseudogene. CDR3 length equals 15 residues. CDR3 DNA sequence: TGTGCCAGCAGCAAAGCTAGGGGGCCTGGAAACACCATATATTTT. It specifies CASSKARGPGNTIYF.

CDR3 in amino acids: CASASAGEQFF. For the CDR3, the DNA is TGTGCCAGCGCGTCCGCGGGTGAGCAGTTCTTC. The chain joins TRBV11-2 to TRBJ2-1; a weak D match, TRBD2 (5 bases). V was cut by 8 bases and J by 9 bases, with 11 bases left in between. CDR1 SGHAT and CDR2 FQNNGV come from the germline V gene. The CDR3 length is 11 residues.

This chain uses TRBV28 with TRBJ2-1, with 8 bases aligning to TRBD2. The CDR3 consists of 14 residues. Germline V gene data show CDR1 as MDHEN and CDR2 as SYDVKM. The junction had 2 bases not matched to a gene; V was cut back by 1 base and J by 6 bases. CDR3 DNA sequence: TGTGCCAGCAGTTTATCGGGAGGGCCCAATGAGCAGTTCTTC. Translation: CASSLSGGPNEQFF.

The chain recombines TRBV29-1 with TRBJ2-1, with 9 bases that match TRBD1. Per the germline V gene, CDR1 is SQVTM and CDR2 is ANQGSEA. V gave up 5 bases and J gave up 3 bases; unmatched junction bases: 11. The CDR3 runs to 16 residues. The CDR3 protein is CSVTPLTGGIYNEQFF. The CDR3 nucleotides read TGCAGCGTTACCCCTCTCACAGGGGGCATCTACAATGAGCAGTTCTTC.

This clone was counted once. The V and J genes are TRBV7-2 and TRBJ1-5; TRBD1 is a possible D gene (6 bases). The germline CDR1 and CDR2 sequences are SGHTA and FQGNSA. V lost 7 bases and J lost 4, with 14 bases in between. The CDR3 runs 14 residues. The CDR3 protein is CASTEGDVNQPQHF. In DNA form, the CDR3 reads TGTGCCAGCACCGAGGGGGATGTTAATCAGCCCCAGCATTTT.

The rearrangement uses TRBV6-1 and TRBJ2-7, with D possibly TRBD1 on 6 matching bases. The CDR3 spans 15 residues. V was pared by 3 bases and J by 3 bases, with 15 bases between. The germline gives CDR1 MNHNS, CDR2 SASEGT. DNA of the CDR3: TGTGCCAGCAGTGAGGACAGCTCCTTGGGCTACGAGCAGTACTTC. It is translated as CASSEDSSLGYEQYF.

The chain is built from TRBV7-2 and TRBJ1-1; D unresolved. With 1 base removed from V and 4 bases from J, the gap between germline ends came to 13 bases. The CDR3 consists of 15 residues. The V gene's germline CDR1 is SGHTA and CDR2 FQGNSA. The CDR3 loop is CASSLGGGLGTEAFF. CDR3 sequence (DNA): TGTGCCAGCAGCTTAGGGGGAGGGTTGGGCACTGAAGCTTTCTTT. The full variable domain, rest sourced from reference TRBV7-2 and TRBJ1-1, is GAGVSQSPSNKVTEKGKDVELRCDPISGHTALYWYRQSLGQGLEFLIYFQGNSAPDKSGLPSDRFSAERTGGSVSTLTIQRTQQEDSAVYLCASSLGGGLGTEAFFGQGTRLTVV.

J is TRBJ2-3 and V is TRBV5-1, with 10 bases identical to TRBD2. Trimming took 4 bases from V and 4 from J; bases not matched to a gene: 9. The CDR3 has 16 residues. The germline V gene encodes CDR1 SGHRS and CDR2 YFSETQ. Here the CDR3 DNA reads TGCGCCAGCAGCCTAAGGTCAGCGGGGGGGCCAGATACGCAGTATTTT. It codes for CASSLRSAGGPDTQYF.

The genes are TRBV6-5 and TRBJ1-1; TRBD1 matches at 8 bases. After removal of 6 bases from V and 3 bases from J, the junction contained 6 bases not matched to a gene. Germline values: CDR1 MNHEY, CDR2 SVGAGI. There are 14 residues in the CDR3. CDR3 residues: CASRRTGKHTEAFF. In DNA, the CDR3 is TGTGCCAGCAGGAGGACAGGGAAGCACACTGAAGCTTTCTTT.

The CDR3 protein is CASSFFGASQETQYF. The CDR3 nucleotides are TGTGCCAGCAGCTTTTTCGGTGCAAGCCAAGAGACCCAGTACTTC. The chain couples TRBV11-2 to TRBJ2-5; no clear D. Germline-derived CDR1 and CDR2 are SGHAT and FQNNGV. The V gene lost 3 bases and the J gene lost 1 base, with 12 bases spanning the gap. The CDR3 runs to 15 residues.

The V gene is TRBV27, the J gene TRBJ2-1, with TRBD1 matching over 11 bases. The CDR3 runs to 17 residues. Germline CDR1 reads MNHEY; CDR2 reads SMNVEV (reference sequence). Trimming cost V 9 bases and J 6 bases; bases outside gene matches: 16. CDR3 DNA: TGTGCCAGAGAGGGACAGGGGGACCTCCGGGGAGGCAATGAGCAGTTCTTC. Amino acid sequence: CAREGQGDLRGGNEQFF.

The J gene is TRBJ1-2, the V gene TRBV4-1; D unresolved. V was pared by 0 bases and J by 2 bases, with 13 bases between. CDR3 size: 16 residues. CDR1 is MGHRA, CDR2 YSYEKL, per germline. The CDR3 DNA sequence: TGCGCCAGCAGCCAAGAGCCCCCAGGTGCCAACTATGGCTACACCTTC. This sequence encodes CASSQEPPGANYGYTF.

The chain uses TRBV6-1 and TRBJ2-1; D remains ambiguous. Looked up from germline, CDR1 is MNHNS and CDR2 is SASEGT. V was clipped by 3 bases and J by 0 bases, with 15 bases between them. The CDR3 is 17 amino acids. In DNA form, the CDR3 reads TGTGCCAGCAGTGAGGTCCCCGAGATGCGCTCCTACAATGAGCAGTTCTTC. It codes for CASSEVPEMRSYNEQFF.

V and J are TRBV11-2 and TRBJ1-2; possibly TRBD1 for D (6 bases). Trimming pared 5 bases from V and 2 bases from J, leaving 21 bases between. CDR1 SGHAT and CDR2 FQNNGV come from the germline V gene. The CDR3 is 17 amino acids. Here the CDR3 reads CASSPRGRGVTNYGYTF. CDR3 DNA: TGTGCCAGCAGCCCCAGAGGGAGGGGGGTGACGAACTATGGCTACACCTTC.

V and J are TRBV30 and TRBJ2-5; TRBD2 matches 7 bases. The germline CDR1 and CDR2 sequences are GTSNPN and SVGIG (reference sequence). CDR3 length: 12 residues. Germline trimming cut 4 bases from V and 5 bases from J; bases unmatched to any gene: 4. The CDR3 DNA follows: TGTGCCTGGATGCGGGGGAAGGAGACCCAGTACTTC. Encoded protein: CAWMRGKETQYF.

V and J are TRBV5-1 and TRBJ2-1, with TRBD1 matching 7 bases. This CDR3 has 18 residues. V was pared by 0 bases and J by 2 bases, with 11 bases of the junction left unmatched. In germline, CDR1 is SGHRS, CDR2 YFSETQ. The CDR3 DNA reads TGCGCCAGCAGCTTGGTCCCCCTGACAGGGAGTACCTACAATGAGCAGTTCTTC. Its protein is CASSLVPLTGSTYNEQFF. The full variable domain, its missing parts supplied by reference TRBV5-1 and TRBJ2-1, is KAGVTQTPRYLIKTRGQQVTLSCSPISGHRSVSWYQQTPGQGLQFLFEYFSETQRNKGNFPGRFSGRQFSNSRSEMNVSTLELGDSALYLCASSLVPLTGSTYNEQFFGPGTRLTVL.

The chain joins TRBV27 to TRBJ2-7, with 7 bases identical to TRBD2. The CDR3 is 14 amino acids. Germline V gives CDR1 MNHEY, CDR2 SMNVEV (reference sequence). V lost 6 bases to trimming and J lost 2 bases; unmatched junction nucleotides: 7. DNA of the CDR3: TGTGCCAGCAGCCGACTAGCACCTACCTACGAGCAGTACTTC. It encodes CASSRLAPTYEQYF.

The chain links TRBV2 to TRBJ2-5; 9 positions agree with TRBD2. CDR3 length: 13 amino acids. Trimming took 7 bases from V and 2 from J; bases not matched to a gene: 2. CDR1 is SNHLY, CDR2 FYNNEI, per germline. As DNA, the CDR3 is TGTGCCAGCAAGCGGGGGGTACAAGAGACCCAGTACTTC. Translated: CASKRGVQETQYF.

V gene TRBV19 combines with J gene TRBJ1-5, with D possibly TRBD1 on 5 matching bases. The CDR3 consists of 18 residues. Trimming left V 5 bases short and J 2 bases short, with 22 bases between. Germline V gene sequence: CDR1 LNHDA, CDR2 SQIVND (reference sequence). The CDR3 DNA reads TGTGCCAGTAGTTCCCTGAGCGGGGGGGTACGCGGCAATCAGCCCCAGCATTTT. It is translated as CASSSLSGGVRGNQPQHF.

The rearrangement links TRBV5-4 to TRBJ1-5; D call uncertain. This CDR3 region has 13 residues. The V gene lost 0 bases and the J gene lost 3 bases, with 4 bases spanning the gap. The germline V gene has CDR1 SGHNT and CDR2 YYREEE (reference sequence). CDR3 in amino acids: CASSLDYNQPQHF. In DNA form, the CDR3 reads TGTGCCAGCAGCTTGGACTACAATCAGCCCCAGCATTTT.

The J gene is TRBJ1-2, the V gene TRBV27, with 11 positions matching TRBD1. Unmatched junction bases numbered 9, after V lost 2 bases and J lost 7 bases. The CDR3 is made up of 16 amino acids. The germline gives CDR1 MNHEY, CDR2 SMNVEV (reference sequence). The CDR3 reads CASSLGRGQGAAGYTF. The DNA of the CDR3 is TGTGCCAGCAGTTTAGGTAGAGGACAGGGGGCGGCTGGCTACACCTTC.

The chain joins TRBV19 to TRBJ2-7; D perhaps matches TRBD1 (6 bases). Germline CDR1 and CDR2: LNHDA and SQIVND (reference sequence). With 5 bases removed from V and 2 bases from J, the gap between germline ends came to 13 bases. The CDR3 consists of 14 residues. CDR3 nucleotides: TGTGCCAGTAGTCGACAAGAGGGGGCCTACGAGCAGTACTTC. Translation: CASSRQEGAYEQYF.